Detailed here is one T cell receptor beta chain. The CDR3 totals 18 residues. CDR1 and CDR2 from the germline V gene are SGHNT and YYREEE (reference sequence). V lost 6 bases, J lost 3 bases, and 9 bases stayed unmatched. The entry originates in a study of shared clonotypes between healthy human individuals. The naive CD8 fraction comprised CD45RO-negative cells positively selected for CCR7 and excluded terminally differentiated effector memory CD45RA+ cells. Sequencing used immunoSEQ multiplex PCR; TCRdb keeps in-frame clones, though not all of them. Of a few million clones listed, 93% are singletons.

Sequencing was performed on naive CD8+ T cells from PBMCs. The chain uses TRBV5-4 and TRBJ2-6; 13 nucleotides align to TRBD2. The TCR sequence derives from a man younger than 30 in good health. Some clones in this sample may be carry-over from other donors' samples. The CDR3 region has the DNA TGTGCCAGCACCGGACTAGCGGGAGAAGTTGGTGGGGCCAACGTCCTGACTTTC. This codes for CASTGLAGEVGGANVLTF.